Sequencing of this TCR beta chain was carried out in a study of OX40 agonist ivuxolimab in advanced cancers. Generated by immunoSEQ multiplex PCR, the TCRdb table keeps only in-frame clones and is missing some. Among roughly 76,000 clones listed, about 91% were seen once. The study sampled blood at baseline, cycle 4 day 1, and cycle 7 day 1. In germline, CDR1 is SEHNR, CDR2 FQNEAQ (reference sequence). The CDR3 is 14 amino acids. Trimming removed 5 bases from V and 5 bases from J; junction bases left unmatched: 6. The V call is TRBV7-9, the J call TRBJ1-1, with 9 nucleotides matching TRBD1. This sequence was found in an adult with an advanced solid tumor such as melanoma, head and neck, liver or kidney cancer. The sample here was CD4+ or CD8+ T cells sorted from blood, taken in a trial of the OX40 agonist ivuxolimab. CDR3 bases: TGTGCCAGCAGCCCTGACAGGGGGGTTACTGAAGCTTTCTTT. Amino acid sequence: CASSPDRGVTEAFF. The full variable domain, completed using reference TRBV7-9 and TRBJ1-1, is DTGVSQNPRHKITKRGQNVTFRCDPISEHNRLYWYRQTLGQGPEFLTYFQNEAQLEKSRLLSDRFSAERPKGSFSTLEIQRTEQGDSAMYLCASSPDRGVTEAFFGQGTRLTVV.